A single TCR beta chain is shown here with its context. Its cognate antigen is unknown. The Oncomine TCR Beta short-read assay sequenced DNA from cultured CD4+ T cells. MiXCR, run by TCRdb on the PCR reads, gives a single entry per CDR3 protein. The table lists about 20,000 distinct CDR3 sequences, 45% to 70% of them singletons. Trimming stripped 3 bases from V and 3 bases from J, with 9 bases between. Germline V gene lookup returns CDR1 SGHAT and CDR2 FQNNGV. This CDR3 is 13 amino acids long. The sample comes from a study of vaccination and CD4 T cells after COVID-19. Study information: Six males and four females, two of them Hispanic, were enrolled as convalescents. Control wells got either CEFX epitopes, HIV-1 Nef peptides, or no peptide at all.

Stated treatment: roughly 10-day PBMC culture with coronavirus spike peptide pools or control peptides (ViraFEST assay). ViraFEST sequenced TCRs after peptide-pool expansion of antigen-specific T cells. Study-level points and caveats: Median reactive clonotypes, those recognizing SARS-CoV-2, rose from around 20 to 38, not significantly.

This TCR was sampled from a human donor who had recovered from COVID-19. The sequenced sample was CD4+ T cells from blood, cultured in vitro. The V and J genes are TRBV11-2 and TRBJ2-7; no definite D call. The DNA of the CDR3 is TGTGCCAGCAGCTTCACCTTCCTCTACGAGCAGTACTTC. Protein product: CASSFTFLYEQYF. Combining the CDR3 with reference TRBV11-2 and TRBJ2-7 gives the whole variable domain EAGVAQSPRYKIIEKRQSVAFWCNPISGHATLYWYQQILGQGPKLLIQFQNNGVVDDSQLPKDRFSAERLKGVDSTLKIQPAKLEDSAVYLCASSFTFLYEQYFGPGTRLTVT.